This T cell receptor beta chain originates from a study of blood T cell repertoires in COVID-19. Study overall: Collection of acute and convalescent COVID-19 samples took place in the United States, Italy and Spain.

Libraries were prepared by immunoSEQ multiplex PCR; TCRdb keeps only in-frame clonotypes and omits some of them. This table holds some 290,000 clones, over 85% found once. The length of the CDR3 is 12 residues. The V end lost 3 bases, the J end lost 6 bases, and 5 bases lay between the germline ends. Germline-derived CDR1 and CDR2 are KGHDR and SFDVKD. This clone has just one count. The age range of participants was roughly 18 to 90 years, with residence in roughly 25 US areas. The V gene is TRBV24-1, the J gene TRBJ2-1; D gene uncertain. The sequence was collected from a woman in her 30s who had recovered from COVID-19. The sequenced material came from PBMCs or T cells enriched from blood (not recorded which). The chain's CDR3 is CATSDPLNEQFF. CDR3 nucleotides: TGTGCCACCAGTGATCCCCTCAATGAGCAGTTCTTC.